A single sample is the source of the 24 T cell receptor beta chains below, sequenced in a study of T cell changes during pregnancy in multiple sclerosis. Method: immunoSEQ multiplex PCR; TCRdb's copy keeps in-frame clones and lacks some. This sample yields 50,000 to 60,000 clones, of which 91% are seen a single time; 0.76% belongs to the top ten. Source: CD4+ T cells from peripheral blood mononuclear cells, taken in the first trimester of pregnancy. All receptors come from a female donor with multiple sclerosis, enrolled in a pregnancy study.

The rearrangement uses TRBV7-9 and TRBJ2-7, with TRBD1 matching over 9 bases. V shed 5 bases, J shed 1 base, and the junction held 6 bases outside the gene matches. The germline CDR1 and CDR2 sequences are SEHNR and FQNEAQ (reference sequence). The CDR3 spans 15 residues. As DNA, the CDR3 is TGTGCCAGCAGCCAAATCGGGACAGGGTCCTACGAGCAGTACTTC. It is translated as CASSQIGTGSYEQYF.

This chain connects TRBV2 to TRBJ1-4; D ambiguous. V lost 4 bases and J lost 0, with 6 bases in between. Germline assignment: CDR1 SNHLY and CDR2 FYNNEI. This CDR3 region has 14 residues. The CDR3 loop is CASSVQSTNEKLFF. The CDR3, as DNA: TGTGCCAGCAGTGTACAGTCAACTAATGAAAAACTGTTTTTT.

This sequence joins TRBV7-2 and TRBJ1-4; tentatively, D is TRBD1 (6 bases). CDR1 and CDR2 (germline): SGHTA, FQGNSA. The CDR3 totals 13 residues. Trimming took 6 bases from V and 5 from J, leaving 10 bases between them. The CDR3 is CASRVDRNEKLFF. The CDR3 bases are TGTGCCAGCAGGGTAGACAGGAATGAAAAACTGTTTTTT.

This chain links TRBV2 with TRBJ1-1; TRBD1 agrees at 7 bases. CDR1 and CDR2 (germline): SNHLY, FYNNEI. CDR3 size: 13 residues. J gave up 6 bases and V 7 bases, and 8 bases lay outside the gene matches. CDR3 region: CASKRGLSAEAFF. The CDR3 nucleotides read TGTGCCAGCAAAAGGGGGCTCAGCGCTGAAGCTTTCTTT. Filled out from reference TRBV2 and TRBJ1-1, the complete variable domain reads EPEVTQTPSHQVTQMGQEVILRCVPISNHLYFYWYRQILGQKVEFLVSFYNNEISEKSEIFDDQFSVERPDGSNFTLKIRSTKLEDSAMYFCASKRGLSAEAFFGQGTRLTVV.

The chain recombines TRBV19 with TRBJ1-2; no firm D call. Germline V lookup: CDR1 LNHDA, CDR2 SQIVND (reference sequence). The CDR3 extends over 15 amino acids. V was cut by 4 bases and J by 4 bases, with 16 bases left in between. The CDR3 DNA follows: TGTGCCAGTAGTACCTCCGGGATAGGTGGCTATGGCTACACCTTC. Encoded protein: CASSTSGIGGYGYTF.

This chain uses TRBV4-3 with TRBJ2-7, with a possible D match to TRBD1 (6 bases). Trimming shortened V by 1 base and J by 4 bases, and 11 bases separated the two germline ends. Germline lookup yields CDR1 LGHNA and CDR2 YSLEER. The CDR3 is 14 amino acids. The CDR3 DNA follows: TGCGCCAGCAGCCAAGGCCCCAGGGGTTACGAGCAGTACTTC. It specifies CASSQGPRGYEQYF.

The CDR3 is CASSSDSPYEQFF. The CDR3 DNA reads TGTGCCAGCAGCTCGGACAGTCCATATGAGCAGTTCTTC. The V gene is TRBV5-6, the J gene TRBJ2-1; D perhaps matches TRBD1 (6 bases). Per the germline V gene, CDR1 is SGHDT and CDR2 is YYEEEE. V shed 3 bases and J shed 8 bases, with 12 bases lying between them. CDR3 length: 13 residues.

The chain is built from TRBV5-4 and TRBJ1-1; D is perhaps TRBD1 (5 bases). V gave up 5 bases and J gave up 0 bases, with 11 bases separating them. CDR1 and CDR2 (germline): SGHNT, YYREEE (reference sequence). This CDR3 has 14 residues. CDR3 loop: CASRPGQMNTEAFF. The CDR3 DNA follows: TGTGCCAGCAGGCCAGGGCAGATGAACACTGAAGCTTTCTTT.

The chain combines TRBV7-3 with TRBJ2-2, with 10 nucleotides matching TRBD1. This CDR3 has 18 residues. Trimming at V came to 1 base and at J to 4 bases, leaving 9 bases not matched to a gene. Germline lookup yields CDR1 SGHTA and CDR2 FQGTGA. The CDR3 DNA is TGTGCCAGCAGCTTAAAAGTCGGGGGACAGGGGAGCACCGGGGAGCTGTTTTTT. Protein sequence: CASSLKVGGQGSTGELFF.

In this sample, this clone turned up once. The rearrangement links TRBV6-5 to TRBJ2-7, with D tentatively TRBD1 (6 bases). Germline CDR1 MNHEY, CDR2 SVGAGI. Trimming left V 6 bases short and J 6 bases short, with 15 bases between. The CDR3 length is 13 residues. CDR3 DNA sequence: TGTGCCAGCAGCTACACCACAGGGAGCGAGCAGTACTTC. Amino acid sequence: CASSYTTGSEQYF.

The J gene is TRBJ2-1, the V gene TRBV6-4, with TRBD2 identical over 8 bases. With V trimmed by 0 bases and J by 5 bases, 15 bases remained unmatched. The CDR3 contains 19 residues. The germline V gene has CDR1 MRHNA and CDR2 SNTAGT. CDR3 coding DNA: TGTGCCAGCAGTGACTCCCCAATGGCGGGGGGTCGGGGAAACAATGAGCAGTTCTTC. Residues: CASSDSPMAGGRGNNEQFF.

V is TRBV6-5 and J is TRBJ1-1; D gene uncertain. This CDR3 is built from 13 residues. Germline CDR1 reads MNHEY; CDR2 reads SVGAGI. The V gene lost 7 bases and the J gene lost 0 bases, with 9 bases spanning the gap. The CDR3 reads CASTYALNTEAFF. The CDR3 nucleotides read TGTGCCAGCACCTACGCCCTGAACACTGAAGCTTTCTTT.

This clone was counted between two and nine times. The chain joins TRBV19 to TRBJ1-4, with 7 nucleotides matching TRBD1. Trimming at V came to 6 bases and at J to 0 bases, leaving 4 bases not matched to a gene. This CDR3 comprises 15 residues. CDR1 and CDR2 (germline): LNHDA, SQIVND (reference sequence). The CDR3 coding sequence is TGTGCCAGTAGCATCACAGGGGCAACTAATGAAAAACTGTTTTTT. Translated, it gives CASSITGATNEKLFF.

The CDR3 loop reads CANPPGQGRSYGYTF. DNA of the CDR3: TGTGCCAACCCCCCGGGACAGGGCCGTTCATATGGCTACACCTTC. The chain carries TRBV21-1 and TRBJ1-2; TRBD1 is the table's D call and was not checked against the DNA. TRBV21-1 is termed a pseudogene. This CDR3 comprises 15 residues.

This chain joins TRBV6-5 and TRBJ2-7; 9 nucleotides agree with TRBD2. Trimming removed 6 bases from V and 6 bases from J; junction bases left unmatched: 9. CDR1 and CDR2 (germline): MNHEY, SVGAGI. The CDR3 has 14 residues. CDR3: CASRNGLAKGEQYF. The CDR3 DNA is TGTGCCAGCAGGAACGGACTAGCGAAAGGCGAGCAGTACTTC.

The CDR3 nucleotides read TGCGCCAGCAGCCCTCAGGGGGTTGCTAACGAGCAGTACTTC. Its translation is CASSPQGVANEQYF. The V gene is TRBV4-3, the J gene TRBJ2-7, with 7 positions matching TRBD1. The CDR3 contains 14 residues. Germline CDR1 LGHNA, CDR2 YSLEER. The J segment lost 5 bases and the V segment lost 4 bases, leaving 8 bases of the junction unmatched.

This sequence joins TRBV9 and TRBJ1-3, with D tentatively TRBD1 (6 bases). Trimming shortened V by 3 bases and J by 0 bases, and 10 bases separated the two germline ends. The CDR3 contains 15 residues. Per the germline V gene, CDR1 is SGDLS and CDR2 is YYNGEE. CDR3 sequence: CASSGTDLSGNTIYF. The CDR3 nucleotides read TGTGCCAGCAGCGGGACAGATCTCTCTGGAAACACCATATATTTT.

The CDR3 bases are TGTGCCTGGAGTTCAGACAGCAACACTGAAGCTTTCTTT. This encodes CAWSSDSNTEAFF. This chain uses TRBV30 with TRBJ1-1, with D possibly matching TRBD1 (5 bases). The germline V gene encodes CDR1 GTSNPN and CDR2 SVGIG (reference sequence). Between the trimmed V and J ends, which lost 2 bases and 2 bases, there was a span of 9 bases. This CDR3 region has 13 residues.

The chain joins TRBV5-6 to TRBJ1-2, with D perhaps TRBD1 (6 bases). V lost 4 bases to trimming and J lost 7 bases, with 17 bases between them. Germline V CDR1 and CDR2: SGHDT, YYEEEE. The length of the CDR3 is 14 residues. CDR3 coding DNA: TGTGCCAGCAGCCCAAGGGCAGGGGCGCGTGGCTACACCTTC. Translation gives CASSPRAGARGYTF.

The genes are TRBV7-2 and TRBJ2-3; the D gene is possibly TRBD2 (6 bases). The V gene's germline CDR1 is SGHTA and CDR2 FQGNSA. CDR3 length: 15 residues. With 5 bases removed from V and 0 bases from J, the gap between germline ends came to 12 bases. The CDR3 region is CASSTRGTSTDTQYF. The DNA of the CDR3 is TGTGCCAGCAGCACCCGGGGGACTAGCACAGATACGCAGTATTTT. Looking up the rest from reference TRBV7-2 and TRBJ2-3 gives the full variable domain: GAGVSQSPSNKVTEKGKDVELRCDPISGHTALYWYRQSLGQGLEFLIYFQGNSAPDKSGLPSDRFSAERTGGSVSTLTIQRTQQEDSAVYLCASSTRGTSTDTQYFGPGTRLTVL.

The CDR3 DNA follows: TGTGCCAGCAGTTACTCTTTTACAGAGAGAGCTTTCTTT. Protein sequence: CASSYSFTERAFF. The chain has TRBV6-5 and TRBJ1-1; D is unclear. This CDR3 has 13 amino acids. With 0 bases removed from V and 10 bases from J, the gap between germline ends came to 12 bases. Germline V gene sequence: CDR1 MNHEY, CDR2 SVGAGI.

The CDR3 DNA reads TGTGCCAGCAGCACTTCTGAACGGGGACTCACAGATACGCAGTATTTT. Amino acids: CASSTSERGLTDTQYF. The chain combines TRBV6-6 with TRBJ2-3, with D possibly being TRBD2 (6 bases). V dropped 6 bases and J dropped 2 bases, with 18 bases sitting between them. The length of the CDR3 is 16 residues. CDR1 and CDR2 (germline): MNHNY, SVGAGI (reference sequence).

The rearrangement uses TRBV18 and TRBJ2-3; D call uncertain. Trimming shortened V by 6 bases and J by 4 bases, and 8 bases separated the two germline ends. Germline assignment: CDR1 KGHSH and CDR2 LQKENI. The CDR3 runs to 12 residues. The CDR3 loop is CASSPVADTQYF. DNA of the CDR3: TGTGCCAGCTCCCCGGTGGCAGATACGCAGTATTTT.

The gene calls are TRBV6-5 and TRBJ2-7; 11 nucleotides align to TRBD1. The CDR3 length is 13 residues. After removal of 10 bases from V and 1 base from J, the junction contained 3 bases not matched to a gene. Germline V lookup: CDR1 MNHEY, CDR2 SVGAGI. The CDR3 DNA reads as TGTGCCATCGGGACAGGGGGATCCTACGAGCAGTACTTC. Encoded protein: CAIGTGGSYEQYF.